This T cell receptor (beta chain) was sequenced in a study of lung T cells in sarcoidosis with Löfgren's syndrome. Study as a whole: Löfgren's syndrome patients were the main repertoire analysis focus.

This clonotype came up many times. Antigen unknown. The CDR3 contains 12 residues. CDR1 and CDR2 (germline): DFQATT, SNEGSKA (reference sequence). Deletions cut 5 bases from V and 7 bases from J, with 12 bases between. In TCRdb, the reads were re-called with MiXCR into one record per CDR3 protein. Altogether tens of thousands of distinct CDR3 sequences are present, around 20% being singletons, with the ten largest covering 2.3%. Study-level points and caveats: Paired TRAV12-1/TRBV2 TCRs showed CDR3 homology and preferential pairing. These T cells possibly recognize a putative, unidentified sarcoidosis-associated antigen. Versus controls, Löfgren's syndrome patients reportedly showed TRAV12-1 and TRBV2 as most expanded.

This chain uses TRBV20-1 with TRBJ2-1; D unresolved. The TCR comes from a human donor with sarcoidosis (Löfgren's syndrome or another form), or a control subject (not recorded which). The material sequenced was CD4+ T cells from PBMCs. CDR3 nucleotide sequence: TGCAGTGCTCAAGACCCAGTTAATGAGCAGTTCTTC. Residues: CSAQDPVNEQFF.